The present T cell receptor beta chain was sequenced within a study of blood T cell repertoires in COVID-19. Only in-frame clones appear in the TCRdb table, and some are missing; sequencing was by immunoSEQ multiplex PCR. The table includes 150,000 or so clones, over 75% detected once. With V trimmed by 6 bases and J by 3 bases, 5 bases remained unmatched. Looked up from germline, CDR1 is MNHEY and CDR2 is SMNVEV (reference sequence). This CDR3 contains 15 residues. The source material was PBMCs or T cells enriched from blood (not recorded which). The TCR was taken from a woman in her forties or fifties who had recovered from COVID-19. The chain carries TRBV27 and TRBJ2-7, with 13 nucleotides matching TRBD2. The CDR3 DNA sequence: TGTGCCAGCAGGTACGGACTAGCGGGAGTCTACGAGCAGTACTTC. Translation gives CASRYGLAGVYEQYF.